A selection of T cell receptor beta chains follows, all from one sample in a study of cytomegalovirus exposure and HLA in healthy donors. Repertoires were generated with immunoSEQ multiplex PCR, while TCRdb's copy carries only in-frame clones and drops some. This table holds under 200,000 clones, roughly three quarters found once. The material sequenced was PBMCs. The source of these receptors is a male donor in good health and CMV-seropositive. Both conserved end residues are part of each CDR3. The D gene is left open where the match is weak. Clone sizes are given selectively: once, few, many, or a class where the clone is expanded.

abundance: -; d_gene: -; j_gene: TRBJ1-6; v_gene: TRBV4-1; CDR3nt: TGCGCCAGCAGCCAACCTAAGTGGGGCCGGGTGAATTCACCCCTCCACTTT; CDR3aa: CASSQPKWGRVNSPLHF
abundance: -; d_gene: -; j_gene: TRBJ2-2; v_gene: TRBV11-2; CDR3nt: TGTGCCAGCACCACCGGACAGACGAACACCGGGGAGCTGTTTTTT; CDR3aa: CASTTGQTNTGELFF
abundance: -; d_gene: -; j_gene: TRBJ2-3; v_gene: TRBV7-9; CDR3nt: TGTTCCAGCAGCTTCCCGAACAGGGCTACGGGCACAGATACGCAGTATTTT; CDR3aa: CSSSFPNRATGTDTQYF
abundance: few; d_gene: -; j_gene: TRBJ2-7; v_gene: TRBV7-9; CDR3nt: TGTGCCAGCAGCTTAGGCACTGGGGGCCCCACCTACGAGCAGTACTTC; CDR3aa: CASSLGTGGPTYEQYF
abundance: -; d_gene: TRBD2; j_gene: TRBJ2-3; v_gene: TRBV7-2; CDR3nt: TGTGCCAGCAGCTTCGCTAGCGGGAGGGCCACAGATACGCAGTATTTT; CDR3aa: CASSFASGRATDTQYF
abundance: -; d_gene: TRBD1; j_gene: TRBJ1-5; v_gene: TRBV19; CDR3nt: TGTGCCACTTCTCCCCCGGACAGGGAAAATCAGCCCCAGCATTTT; CDR3aa: CATSPPDRENQPQHF
abundance: -; d_gene: TRBD2; j_gene: TRBJ2-3; v_gene: TRBV5-1; CDR3nt: TGCGCCAGCAGCTTGGGCGTAGCGGGAGTCACAGATACGCAGTATTTT; CDR3aa: CASSLGVAGVTDTQYF
abundance: -; d_gene: -; j_gene: TRBJ1-2; v_gene: TRBV6-5; CDR3nt: TGTGCCAGCACCATGGGAGGATCTTATGGCTACACCTTC; CDR3aa: CASTMGGSYGYTF
abundance: -; d_gene: -; j_gene: TRBJ1-4; v_gene: TRBV9; CDR3nt: TGTGCCAGCAGTGATAACCTTGAGCGAAGTGGGGAAAAACTGTTTTTT; CDR3aa: CASSDNLERSGEKLFF
abundance: once; d_gene: TRBD2; j_gene: TRBJ2-2; v_gene: TRBV18; CDR3nt: TGTGCCAGCTCACCACGGAGCGGGGAGACCGGGGAGCTGTTTTTT; CDR3aa: CASSPRSGETGELFF
abundance: -; d_gene: -; j_gene: TRBJ2-7; v_gene: TRBV28; CDR3nt: TGTGCCAGCAACCACATGGGGGAGGTCTACGAGCAGTACTTC; CDR3aa: CASNHMGEVYEQYF
abundance: -; d_gene: -; j_gene: TRBJ1-2; v_gene: TRBV16; CDR3nt: TGTGCCAGCAGCCAATCGATTGGGGACATCCCCTATGGCTACACCTTC; CDR3aa: CASSQSIGDIPYGYTF
abundance: -; d_gene: TRBD1; j_gene: TRBJ1-2; v_gene: TRBV18; CDR3nt: TGTGCCAGCTCACCACCCGACAGGGGAGGGGATGGCTACACCTTC; CDR3aa: CASSPPDRGGDGYTF
abundance: once; d_gene: -; j_gene: TRBJ1-2; v_gene: TRBV27; CDR3nt: TGTGCCAGCAGTTTATCCCTCAGGGGTCCCGGTTCCTCGGGAAGCTATGGCTACACCTTC; CDR3aa: CASSLSLRGPGSSGSYGYTF
abundance: few; d_gene: -; j_gene: TRBJ1-3; v_gene: TRBV7-2; CDR3nt: TGTGCCAGCAGCTCCCCGAGAGGGCAGGACGTCTCTGGAAACACCATATATTTT; CDR3aa: CASSSPRGQDVSGNTIYF
abundance: -; d_gene: TRBD1; j_gene: TRBJ1-4; v_gene: TRBV7-9; CDR3nt: TGTTCCAGCAGCTTGGGGACAGGGGAGGAAAAACTGTTTTTT; CDR3aa: CSSSLGTGEEKLFF
abundance: -; d_gene: TRBD2; j_gene: TRBJ2-1; v_gene: TRBV5-8; CDR3nt: TGTGCCAGCAGCTTGGCTCTAGCGGGAGTCAATGAGCAGTTCTTC; CDR3aa: CASSLALAGVNEQFF
abundance: -; d_gene: -; j_gene: TRBJ2-4; v_gene: TRBV28; CDR3nt: TGTGCCAGCAGCCTGTCCCGGACTCGGCGTAACATTCAGTACTTC; CDR3aa: CASSLSRTRRNIQYF
abundance: -; d_gene: TRBD1; j_gene: TRBJ1-2; v_gene: TRBV5-8; CDR3nt: TGTGCCAGCAGCTTGGAAGTGGGACAGGCCTCTCCCTCTAACTATGGCTACACCTTC; CDR3aa: CASSLEVGQASPSNYGYTF
abundance: -; d_gene: TRBD2; j_gene: TRBJ2-7; v_gene: TRBV5-6; CDR3nt: TGTGCCAGCAGCCCGCTCCGAGCTAGCGGGAGTCTCTACGAGCAGTACTTC; CDR3aa: CASSPLRASGSLYEQYF
abundance: -; d_gene: TRBD1; j_gene: TRBJ2-1; v_gene: TRBV2; CDR3nt: TGTGCCAGCAGTGGGGACAGGGACAATGAGCAGTTCTTC; CDR3aa: CASSGDRDNEQFF
abundance: -; d_gene: TRBD2; j_gene: TRBJ2-5; v_gene: TRBV6-5; CDR3nt: TGTGCCAGCAGTGCCTCCCTAGCGGGGCAAGAGACCCAGTACTTC; CDR3aa: CASSASLAGQETQYF
abundance: -; d_gene: -; j_gene: TRBJ1-2; v_gene: TRBV9; CDR3nt: TGTGCCAGCAGCGTATCGCGGCAGGGGAACTATGGCTACACCTTC; CDR3aa: CASSVSRQGNYGYTF
abundance: -; d_gene: -; j_gene: TRBJ1-5; v_gene: TRBV7-9; CDR3nt: TGTGCCAGCAGCTTAGCGCGGGGGGATCCGAGCAATCAGCCCCAGCATTTT; CDR3aa: CASSLARGDPSNQPQHF
abundance: -; d_gene: TRBD2; j_gene: TRBJ2-5; v_gene: TRBV7-9; CDR3nt: TGTGCCAGCAGCTCCCCCGGGGCTAGCGGGAGAGGTGAGACCCAGTACTTC; CDR3aa: CASSSPGASGRGETQYF
abundance: -; d_gene: -; j_gene: TRBJ1-5; v_gene: TRBV19; CDR3nt: TGTGCCAGTAGTATTGCCGACAGAAGCAATCAGCCCCAGCATTTT; CDR3aa: CASSIADRSNQPQHF
abundance: -; d_gene: -; j_gene: TRBJ1-1; v_gene: TRBV28; CDR3nt: TGTGCCAGCTTCCAAGGGGGCACTGAAGCTTTCTTT; CDR3aa: CASFQGGTEAFF
abundance: few; d_gene: -; j_gene: TRBJ1-2; v_gene: TRBV5-1; CDR3nt: TGCGCCAGCAGCTTGGGTTTACAGGATGGCTACACCTTC; CDR3aa: CASSLGLQDGYTF
abundance: -; d_gene: -; j_gene: TRBJ1-6; v_gene: TRBV30; CDR3nt: TGTGCCTGGAGTCGTTGGAGGAGCTCCTATAATTCACCCCTCCACTTT; CDR3aa: CAWSRWRSSYNSPLHF
abundance: -; d_gene: -; j_gene: TRBJ1-1; v_gene: TRBV27; CDR3nt: TGTGCCAGCAGTTTAGTGAAGTCCCAGGGGAACACTGAAGCTTTCTTT; CDR3aa: CASSLVKSQGNTEAFF
abundance: -; d_gene: -; j_gene: TRBJ2-7; v_gene: TRBV29-1; CDR3nt: TGCAGCGGGAGGGGAGGGACAGGCGCCTCCTACGAGCAGTACTTC; CDR3aa: CSGRGGTGASYEQYF
abundance: -; d_gene: TRBD2; j_gene: TRBJ2-7; v_gene: TRBV30; CDR3nt: TGTGCCTGGACTTTTGGGGGAGGGACCTACGAGCAGTACTTC; CDR3aa: CAWTFGGGTYEQYF
abundance: -; d_gene: -; j_gene: TRBJ1-5; v_gene: TRBV5-1; CDR3nt: TGCGCCAGCAGCTTGGACGCCAGGGCCCATCAGCCCCAGCATTTT; CDR3aa: CASSLDARAHQPQHF
abundance: -; d_gene: -; j_gene: TRBJ1-2; v_gene: TRBV5-1; CDR3nt: TGCGCCAGCAGCTTGGGTTGGGACATTAAGAACTATGGCTACACCTTC; CDR3aa: CASSLGWDIKNYGYTF
abundance: -; d_gene: -; j_gene: TRBJ1-3; v_gene: TRBV11-2; CDR3nt: TGTGCCAGCAGCTTAGATCAAGTCAGCAGGGCGGACACCATATATTTT; CDR3aa: CASSLDQVSRADTIYF
abundance: -; d_gene: -; j_gene: TRBJ2-3; v_gene: TRBV7-2; CDR3nt: TGTGCCAGCAGCCCATCCCCAGATACGCAGTATTTT; CDR3aa: CASSPSPDTQYF
abundance: -; d_gene: -; j_gene: TRBJ2-1; v_gene: TRBV7-2; CDR3nt: TGTGCCAGCAGCCCCCCGGGGCGGGATGATCTTAATGAGCAGTTCTTC; CDR3aa: CASSPPGRDDLNEQFF
abundance: -; d_gene: -; j_gene: TRBJ1-2; v_gene: TRBV15; CDR3nt: TGTGCCACCAGCAGAGATTCTGGGCGTGGGGGCGGCTACACCTTC; CDR3aa: CATSRDSGRGGGYTF
abundance: few; d_gene: -; j_gene: TRBJ2-4; v_gene: TRBV5-6; CDR3nt: TGTGCCAGCAGCACGTGGACAGTTCAAAACATTCAGTACTTC; CDR3aa: CASSTWTVQNIQYF
abundance: -; d_gene: TRBD2; j_gene: TRBJ2-7; v_gene: TRBV11-1; CDR3nt: TGTGCCAGCAGCTCCCAAGGGTCTAGCGGTTACGAGCAGTACTTC; CDR3aa: CASSSQGSSGYEQYF
abundance: once; d_gene: TRBD1; j_gene: TRBJ2-1; v_gene: TRBV28; CDR3nt: TGTGCCAGCATTCCAGGGGACAGGGAGCCCAATGAGCAGTTCTTC; CDR3aa: CASIPGDREPNEQFF
abundance: -; d_gene: -; j_gene: TRBJ2-5; v_gene: TRBV28; CDR3nt: TGTGCCAGCAGTTTACTTCGGAGGGCCCGGGAGACCCAGTACTTC; CDR3aa: CASSLLRRARETQYF
abundance: -; d_gene: -; j_gene: TRBJ1-2; v_gene: TRBV6-5; CDR3nt: TGTGCCAGCAGTCCTATGACAGGTCATGGCTACACCTTC; CDR3aa: CASSPMTGHGYTF
abundance: -; d_gene: -; j_gene: TRBJ2-2; v_gene: TRBV5-6; CDR3nt: TGTGCCAGCAGCCAAGACCCGGGACTCCTTCTCACCGGGGAGCTGTTTTTT; CDR3aa: CASSQDPGLLLTGELFF
abundance: -; d_gene: -; j_gene: TRBJ2-4; v_gene: TRBV7-8; CDR3nt: TGTGCCAGCAGCTTAGGCTTCTCCGAGGGGGATAAAAACATTCAGTACTTC; CDR3aa: CASSLGFSEGDKNIQYF
abundance: -; d_gene: -; j_gene: TRBJ1-1; v_gene: TRBV28; CDR3nt: TGTGCCAGCAGCCGAACCCCGGACAGCCGTGAAGCTTTCTTT; CDR3aa: CASSRTPDSREAFF
abundance: -; d_gene: -; j_gene: TRBJ1-2; v_gene: TRBV27; CDR3nt: TGTGCCAGCAGTTTAGGGGCAGGCGATGGCTACACCTTC; CDR3aa: CASSLGAGDGYTF
abundance: -; d_gene: TRBD2; j_gene: TRBJ2-7; v_gene: TRBV5-4; CDR3nt: TGTGCCAGCAGCTTGCGAGCGGGGGGAATGGACGAGCAGTACTTC; CDR3aa: CASSLRAGGMDEQYF
abundance: -; d_gene: TRBD2; j_gene: TRBJ2-7; v_gene: TRBV27; CDR3nt: TGTGCCAGCAGTTTAGGGACTAGCGGCTACGAGCAGTACTTC; CDR3aa: CASSLGTSGYEQYF
abundance: -; d_gene: TRBD1; j_gene: TRBJ2-5; v_gene: TRBV5-1; CDR3nt: TGCGCCAGCAGCCGACCAGGGGGAGAGACCCAGTACTTC; CDR3aa: CASSRPGGETQYF
abundance: few; d_gene: -; j_gene: TRBJ2-1; v_gene: TRBV7-3; CDR3nt: TGTGCCAGCAGCCCCGGATGGGGGGACCAGTTCTTC; CDR3aa: CASSPGWGDQFF
abundance: few; d_gene: -; j_gene: TRBJ2-3; v_gene: TRBV19; CDR3nt: TGTGCCAGTAGTAGACAGGAAGCAGATACGCAGTATTTT; CDR3aa: CASSRQEADTQYF
abundance: few; d_gene: TRBD1; j_gene: TRBJ2-2; v_gene: TRBV19; CDR3nt: TGTGCCTCTAGAAGGGGGCCAGGCACCGGGGAGCTGTTTTTT; CDR3aa: CASRRGPGTGELFF
abundance: -; d_gene: TRBD2; j_gene: TRBJ2-5; v_gene: TRBV19; CDR3nt: TGTGCCAGTAATGACCTTGGAGGGGCTAGCGGGAGGCAAGAGACCCAGTACTTC; CDR3aa: CASNDLGGASGRQETQYF
abundance: -; d_gene: TRBD2; j_gene: TRBJ2-7; v_gene: TRBV6-5; CDR3nt: TGTGCCAGCAGGACCCTTGGACTAGATCGCTACGAGCAGTACTTC; CDR3aa: CASRTLGLDRYEQYF